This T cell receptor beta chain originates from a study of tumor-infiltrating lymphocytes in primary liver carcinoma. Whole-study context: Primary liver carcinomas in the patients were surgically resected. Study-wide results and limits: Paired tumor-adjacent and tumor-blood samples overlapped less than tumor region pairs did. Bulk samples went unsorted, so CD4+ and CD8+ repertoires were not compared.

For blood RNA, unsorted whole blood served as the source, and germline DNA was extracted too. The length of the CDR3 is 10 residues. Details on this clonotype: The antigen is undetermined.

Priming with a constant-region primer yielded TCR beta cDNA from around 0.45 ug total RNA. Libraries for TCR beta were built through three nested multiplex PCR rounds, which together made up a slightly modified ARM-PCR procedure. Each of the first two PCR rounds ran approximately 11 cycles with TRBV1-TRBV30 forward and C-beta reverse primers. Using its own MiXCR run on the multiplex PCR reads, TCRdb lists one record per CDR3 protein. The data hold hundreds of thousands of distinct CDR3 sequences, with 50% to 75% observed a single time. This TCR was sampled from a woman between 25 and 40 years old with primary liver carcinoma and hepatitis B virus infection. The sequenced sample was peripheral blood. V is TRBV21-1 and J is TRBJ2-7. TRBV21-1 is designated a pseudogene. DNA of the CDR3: TGTGCCAGCCAGGTGTACGAGCAGTACTTC. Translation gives CASQVYEQYF.